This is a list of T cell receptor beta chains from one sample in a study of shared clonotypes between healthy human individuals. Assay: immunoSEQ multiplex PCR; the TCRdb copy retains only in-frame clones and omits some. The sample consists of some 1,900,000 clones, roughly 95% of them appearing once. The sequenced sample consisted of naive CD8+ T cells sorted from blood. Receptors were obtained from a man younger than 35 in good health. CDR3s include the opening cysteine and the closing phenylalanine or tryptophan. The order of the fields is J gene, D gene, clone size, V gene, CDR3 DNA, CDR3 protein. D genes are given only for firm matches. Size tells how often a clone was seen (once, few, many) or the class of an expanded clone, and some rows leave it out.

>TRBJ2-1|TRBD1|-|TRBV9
TGTGCCAGCAGCCACGACAGGGGCTCAGGCAATGAGCAGTTCTTC
CASSHDRGSGNEQFF
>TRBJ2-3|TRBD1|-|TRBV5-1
TGCGCCAGCAGCTTGTCTATAGGACAGGGGCAATATACGCAGTATTTT
CASSLSIGQGQYTQYF
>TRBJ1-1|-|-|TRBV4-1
TGCGCCAGCAGCCAAGAAGGGGATAACGGGTCTGAAGCTTTCTTT
CASSQEGDNGSEAFF
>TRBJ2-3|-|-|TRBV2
TGTGCCAGCAGTGAGGGGAGTGAAACAGATACGCAGTATTTT
CASSEGSETDTQYF
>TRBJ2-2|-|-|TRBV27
TGTGCCAGCAGTTTATTGCGCGGGGAGCTGTTTTTT
CASSLLRGELFF
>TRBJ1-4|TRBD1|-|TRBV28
TGTGCCAGCAGCCTCACAGGGGCAACTAATGAAAAACTGTTTTTT
CASSLTGATNEKLFF
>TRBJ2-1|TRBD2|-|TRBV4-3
TGCGCCAGCAGCCAAGGTGCGGGGACTAGCGGGAGCAATGAGCAGTTCTTC
CASSQGAGTSGSNEQFF
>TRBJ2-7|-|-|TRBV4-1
TGCGCCAGCAGCCAAGGGGGAGATTACGAGCAGTACTTC
CASSQGGDYEQYF
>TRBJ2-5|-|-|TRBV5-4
TGTGCCAGCAGCTTGTTGGACTACCAAGAGACCCAGTACTTC
CASSLLDYQETQYF
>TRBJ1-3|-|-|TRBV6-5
TGTGCCAGCAGGCCTTTTTCTACGCACACCATATATTTT
CASRPFSTHTIYF
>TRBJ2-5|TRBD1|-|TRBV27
TGTGCCAGCAGCCTGGGACAGGGAACAGGAGAGACCCAGTACTTC
CASSLGQGTGETQYF
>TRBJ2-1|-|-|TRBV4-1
TGCGCCAGCAGCCAAACGAATGAGCAGTTCTTC
CASSQTNEQFF
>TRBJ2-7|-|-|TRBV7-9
TGTGCCAGCAGCTTCTCCGGGACGGTCTCCTACGAGCAGTACTTC
CASSFSGTVSYEQYF
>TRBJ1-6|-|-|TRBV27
TGTGCCAGCAGTTACCGACAGCATAATTCACCCCTCCACTTT
CASSYRQHNSPLHF
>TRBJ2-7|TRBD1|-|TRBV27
TGTGCCAGCAGTTTGGACAGGGACCACGAGCAGTACTTC
CASSLDRDHEQYF
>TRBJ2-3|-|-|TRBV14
TGTGCCAGCAGCCAAGATCTGGGACCCCTTAGCACAGATACGCAGTATTTT
CASSQDLGPLSTDTQYF
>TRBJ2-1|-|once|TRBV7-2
TGTGCCAGCAGCTTAATAGTGGGAGTAGGCAATGAGCAGTTCTTC
CASSLIVGVGNEQFF
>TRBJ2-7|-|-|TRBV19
TGTGCCAGTAGTATGGGGTCTGCCGAGCAGTACTTC
CASSMGSAEQYF
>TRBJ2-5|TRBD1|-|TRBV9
TGTGCCAGCAGCGTAGCTACTGGACAGGGAGAGACCCAGTACTTC
CASSVATGQGETQYF
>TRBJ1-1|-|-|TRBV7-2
TGTGCCAGCAGCTTAGATCCAGCCTTGAACACTGAAGCTTTCTTT
CASSLDPALNTEAFF
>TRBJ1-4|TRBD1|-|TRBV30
TGTGCCTGGGACAGGGGTGAAAAACTGTTTTTT
CAWDRGEKLFF
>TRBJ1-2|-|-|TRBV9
TGTGCCAGCAGCGTGAACAGCTTCGGCTACACCTTC
CASSVNSFGYTF
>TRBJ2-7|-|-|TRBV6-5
TGTGCCAGCAGCGTACTAGGGCTCTCCTACGAGCAGTACTTC
CASSVLGLSYEQYF
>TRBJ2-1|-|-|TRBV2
TGTGCCAGCAGGGAGGGGGGTTACAATGAGCAGTTCTTC
CASREGGYNEQFF
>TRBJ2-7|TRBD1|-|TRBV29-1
TGCAGCGTTGAAGAACCGGGACAGGGTCCCTACGAGCAGTACTTC
CSVEEPGQGPYEQYF
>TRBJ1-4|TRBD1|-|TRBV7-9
TGTGCCAGCAGCGTTCGGACAGGGTCTAATGAAAAACTGTTTTTT
CASSVRTGSNEKLFF
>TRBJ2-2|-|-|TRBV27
TGTGCCAGCACCCAATTGGGCACCGGGGAGCTGTTTTTT
CASTQLGTGELFF
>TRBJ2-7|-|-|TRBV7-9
TGTGCCAGCAGCTTACCGGCAGGAGAATCCTACGAGCAGTACTTC
CASSLPAGESYEQYF
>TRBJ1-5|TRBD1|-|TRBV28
TGTGCCAGCGACAGGGCCAATAGCAATCAGCCCCAGCATTTT
CASDRANSNQPQHF
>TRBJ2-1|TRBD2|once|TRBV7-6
TGTGCCAGCAGCTGGGCGGGAGGCGATGAGCAGTTCTTC
CASSWAGGDEQFF
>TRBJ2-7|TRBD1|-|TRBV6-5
TGTGCCAGCAGTTATATACAGGGGGATTACGAGCAGTACTTC
CASSYIQGDYEQYF
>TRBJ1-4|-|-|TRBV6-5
TGTGCCAGCAGTTACTCGAGAAGCAGGGGATGGGGAAAACTGTTTTTT
CASSYSRSRGWGKLFF
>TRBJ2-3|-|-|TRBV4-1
TGCGCCAGCAGCCAAGAACGGGGGGCGGATACGCAGTATTTT
CASSQERGADTQYF
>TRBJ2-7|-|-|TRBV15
TGTGCCACCAGCAGGGTCGGAGAAGGTAGCGGACGAACCACGCGAAATTACGAGCAGTACTTC
CATSRVGEGSGRTTRNYEQYF
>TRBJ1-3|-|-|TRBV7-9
TGTGCCAGCAGCCTCGCCGGGGGCCAGGGTGACACCATATATTTT
CASSLAGGQGDTIYF
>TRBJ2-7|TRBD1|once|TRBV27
TGTGCCAGCAGTTCAGGGGGCGGGCAGTACTTC
CASSSGGGQYF
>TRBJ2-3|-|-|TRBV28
TGTGCCAGCAGTTTATTTTGGGAAGATACGCAGTATTTT
CASSLFWEDTQYF
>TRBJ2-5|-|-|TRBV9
TGTGCCAGCAGCCTTAGTGGGGACTGGGCAAGGGAGACCCAGTACTTC
CASSLSGDWARETQYF
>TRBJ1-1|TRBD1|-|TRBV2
TGTGCCAGCAGCTTGAGGACAGGGGGATCTGGGAACACTGAAGCTTTCTTT
CASSLRTGGSGNTEAFF
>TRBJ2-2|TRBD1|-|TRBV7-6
TGTGCCAGCAGCCAAACTACAGGGGGCCGGGAGCTGTTTTTT
CASSQTTGGRELFF
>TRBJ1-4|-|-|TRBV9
TGTGCCAGCAGCGGTCAGGGATCTAATGAAAAACTGTTTTTT
CASSGQGSNEKLFF
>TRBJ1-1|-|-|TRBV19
TGTGCCAGTACCTTGACGGGGAACACTGAAGCTTTCTTT
CASTLTGNTEAFF
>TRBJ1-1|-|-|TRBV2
TGTGCCAGCGGGACGCCGGGTACCGAGAACACTGAAGCTTTCTTT
CASGTPGTENTEAFF
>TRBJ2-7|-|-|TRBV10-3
TGTGCCATCAGTGAGTCGAGGGGCCCGGAGCAGTACTTC
CAISESRGPEQYF
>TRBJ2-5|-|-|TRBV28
TGTGCCAGCAGTTGGGCCCCGGGGACCCAGTACTTC
CASSWAPGTQYF
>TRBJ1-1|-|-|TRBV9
TGTGCCAGCGGTCTGGGCCACACTGAAGCTTTCTTT
CASGLGHTEAFF
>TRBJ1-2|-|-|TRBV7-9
TGTGCCAGCAGCTTCCCGGACGATGAGGTATACTATGGCTACACCTTC
CASSFPDDEVYYGYTF
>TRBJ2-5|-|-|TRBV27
TGTGCCAGCAGTTTAAGGGTGGGTTGGGAGACCCAGTACTTC
CASSLRVGWETQYF
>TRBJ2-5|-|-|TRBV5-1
TGCGCCAGCAGCCAGTTTGGGACCCAAGAGACCCAGTACTTC
CASSQFGTQETQYF
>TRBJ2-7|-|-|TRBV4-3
TGCGCCAGCAGCCCATACTGGGGAGGTGGCTCCTACGAGCAGTACTTC
CASSPYWGGGSYEQYF
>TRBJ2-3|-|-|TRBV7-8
TGTGCCAGCAGTCTAATACAGGGGGGGTTGGCAGATACGCAGTATTTT
CASSLIQGGLADTQYF
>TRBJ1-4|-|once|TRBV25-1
TGTGCCAGCCCAGTAAGTGCGTCCGGCGGAGAAAAACTGTTTTTT
CASPVSASGGEKLFF
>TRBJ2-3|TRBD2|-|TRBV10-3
TGTGCCATCAGTGAGTCTACCGGGACTAGCGGGATTTCAGATACGCAGTATTTT
CAISESTGTSGISDTQYF
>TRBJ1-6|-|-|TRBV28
TGTGCCAGCGTCGACCCGGGGACTCTCTATTCACCCCTCCACTTT
CASVDPGTLYSPLHF
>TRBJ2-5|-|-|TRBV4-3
TGCGCCAGCAGAGGACTGACTGAAGAGACCCAGTACTTC
CASRGLTEETQYF
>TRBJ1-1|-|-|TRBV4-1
TGCGCCAGCAGCCAAGAAGCGGCCATGAGGGAAGCTTTCTTT
CASSQEAAMREAFF
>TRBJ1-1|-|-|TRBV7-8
TGTGCCAGCAGCCCAGGGTTTACTGAAGCTTTCTTT
CASSPGFTEAFF
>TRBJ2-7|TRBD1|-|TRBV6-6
TGTGCCAGCAGTTACTTCGGGACAGCAGACTACGAGCAGTACTTC
CASSYFGTADYEQYF